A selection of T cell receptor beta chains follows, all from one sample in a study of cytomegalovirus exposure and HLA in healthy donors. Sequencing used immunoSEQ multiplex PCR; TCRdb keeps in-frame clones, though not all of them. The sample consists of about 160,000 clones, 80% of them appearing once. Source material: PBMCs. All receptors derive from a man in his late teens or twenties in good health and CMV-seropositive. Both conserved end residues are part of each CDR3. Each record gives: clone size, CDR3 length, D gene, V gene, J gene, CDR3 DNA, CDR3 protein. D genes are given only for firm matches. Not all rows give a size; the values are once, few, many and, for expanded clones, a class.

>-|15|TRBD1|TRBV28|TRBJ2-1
TGTGCCAGCATGCCCGGGGACAGGGTAGTCGATGAGCAGTTCTTC
CASMPGDRVVDEQFF
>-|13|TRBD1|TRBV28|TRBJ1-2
TGTGCCAGCAGTATGACAGGGAGCTATGGCTACACCTTC
CASSMTGSYGYTF
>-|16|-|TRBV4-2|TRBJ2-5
TGTGCCAGCAGCCAAGATTCCGGATCAGGGTCGGAGACCCAGTACTTC
CASSQDSGSGSETQYF
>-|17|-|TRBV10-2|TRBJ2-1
TGCGCCAGCAGTGAGTCGAGCGAAACTAGCTATAGGAATGAGCAGTTCTTC
CASSESSETSYRNEQFF
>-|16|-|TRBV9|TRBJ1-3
TGTGCCAGCAGCCCCCGGGGGGCCAGCTCTGGAAACACCATATATTTT
CASSPRGASSGNTIYF
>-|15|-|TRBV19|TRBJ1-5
TGTGCCAGTAGCATGGAGGCTTATAGCAATCAGCCCCAGCATTTT
CASSMEAYSNQPQHF
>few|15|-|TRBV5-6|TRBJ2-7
TGTGCCAGCAGCCACGACAGCCTCCCCCACTACGAGCAGTACTTC
CASSHDSLPHYEQYF
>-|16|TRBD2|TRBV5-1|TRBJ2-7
TGCGCCAGCAGCAACCTGGGACTAGCGCCTTCCTACGAGCAGTACTTC
CASSNLGLAPSYEQYF
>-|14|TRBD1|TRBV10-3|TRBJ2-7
TGTGCTAGCACAGGGGGTGGGCATTCCTACGAGCAGTACTTC
CASTGGGHSYEQYF
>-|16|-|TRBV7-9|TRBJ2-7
TGTGCCAGCAGCTTAGACAGGACGCCGAATTACTACGAGCAGTACTTC
CASSLDRTPNYYEQYF
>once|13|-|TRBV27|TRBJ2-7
TGTGCCAGCAAGAGGTTGGATGGTTACGAGCAGTACTTC
CASKRLDGYEQYF
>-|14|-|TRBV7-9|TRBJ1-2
TGTGCCAGCAGCTCGGAACAGGGTGGCTATGGCTACACCTTC
CASSSEQGGYGYTF
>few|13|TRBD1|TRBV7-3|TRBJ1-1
TGTGCCAGCAGAGGGGACAGGGACACTGAAGCTTTCTTT
CASRGDRDTEAFF
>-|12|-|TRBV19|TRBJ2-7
TGTGCCAGTAGTATTAGTGGTGGCGAGCAGTACTTC
CASSISGGEQYF
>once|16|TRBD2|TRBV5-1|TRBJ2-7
TGCGCCAGCAGCTTGGAGTTAGCGGGAGGGCCCCCCGAGCAGTACTTC
CASSLELAGGPPEQYF
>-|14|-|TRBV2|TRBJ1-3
TGTGCCAGCAGTGCCAGGACATCTGGAAACACCATATATTTT
CASSARTSGNTIYF
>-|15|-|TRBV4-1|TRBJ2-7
TGCGCCAGCAGCCAAGCGACAGGAAACTTCTACGAGCAGTACTTC
CASSQATGNFYEQYF
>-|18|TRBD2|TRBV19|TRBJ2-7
TGTGCCAGTAGTATTCGGGGAGGGACTAGCGGAAAACTCTACGAGCAGTACTTC
CASSIRGGTSGKLYEQYF
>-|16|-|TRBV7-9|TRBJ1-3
TGTGCCAGCAGCTTAATGACAGCCCGGGCCGGAAACACCATATATTTT
CASSLMTARAGNTIYF
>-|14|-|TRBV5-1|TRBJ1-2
TGCGCCAGCAGCTGGTCGGCAGGGAACTATGGCTACACCTTC
CASSWSAGNYGYTF
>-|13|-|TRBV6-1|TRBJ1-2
TGTGCCAGCAGTGAATCAGAGGCTCTTGGCTACACCTTC
CASSESEALGYTF
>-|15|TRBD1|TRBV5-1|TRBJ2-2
TGCGCCAGCAGCTTGGGACAGGGAAACACCGGGGAGCTGTTTTTT
CASSLGQGNTGELFF
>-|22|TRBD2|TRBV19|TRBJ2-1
TGTGCCAGTAGTAGGTCAGGGGGCGTATTGTTTAGCGGGAGGGCCCCCTACAATGAGCAGTTCTTC
CASSRSGGVLFSGRAPYNEQFF
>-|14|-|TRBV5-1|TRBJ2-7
TGCGCCAGCAGCTTGGGCGAAACAAGAGGCGAGCAGTACTTC
CASSLGETRGEQYF
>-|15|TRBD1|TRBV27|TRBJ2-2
TGTGCCAGCACGGCGGCAGGGGGCGCGGTCGGGGAGCTGTTTTTT
CASTAAGGAVGELFF
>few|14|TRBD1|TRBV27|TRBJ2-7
TGTGCCAGCAGCTTCCCGGGACAGGGTGGCGAGCAGTACTTC
CASSFPGQGGEQYF
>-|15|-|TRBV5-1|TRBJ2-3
TGCGCCAGCAGCTTGCTTTCCCCTAAGTTGGATACGCAGTATTTT
CASSLLSPKLDTQYF
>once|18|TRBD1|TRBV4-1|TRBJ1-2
TGCGCCAGTCTGCCGGGAGAGATAGACAGGGATCTGAACTATGGCTACACCTTC
CASLPGEIDRDLNYGYTF
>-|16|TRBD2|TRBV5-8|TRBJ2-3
TGTGCCAGCAGCTTGTGGGCTAGCGGGAGGGAAGATACGCAGTATTTT
CASSLWASGREDTQYF
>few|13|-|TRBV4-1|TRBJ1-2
TGCGCCAGCAGCCCCCAGGGTGGCTATGGCTACACCTTC
CASSPQGGYGYTF
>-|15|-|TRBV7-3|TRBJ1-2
TGTGCCAGCAGTCTCACTCCGGCGCCAGGGGATGGCTACACCTTC
CASSLTPAPGDGYTF
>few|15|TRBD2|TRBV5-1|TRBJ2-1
TGCGCCAGCAGCTTGGCGGGACTAGCTTACAATGAGCAGTTCTTC
CASSLAGLAYNEQFF
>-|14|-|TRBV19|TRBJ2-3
TGTGCCAGTAGTATCAATACACGCACAGATACGCAGTATTTT
CASSINTRTDTQYF
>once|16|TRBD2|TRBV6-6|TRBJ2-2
TGTGCCAGCGCCCCTTTCGGGGGGGGCGACCACGGGGAGCTGTTTTTT
CASAPFGGGDHGELFF
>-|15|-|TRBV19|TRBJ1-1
TGTGCCAGTAGTATAGACCAAACGGGGAACACTGAAGCTTTCTTT
CASSIDQTGNTEAFF
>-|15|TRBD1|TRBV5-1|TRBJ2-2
TGCGCCAGCAGCAAGGGACAGGGAAACACCGGAGAGCTGTTTTTT
CASSKGQGNTGELFF
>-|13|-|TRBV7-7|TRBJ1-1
TGTGCTAGCAGCTCACAGGAGAACACTGAAGCTTTCTTT
CASSSQENTEAFF
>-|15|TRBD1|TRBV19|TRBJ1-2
TGTGCCAGTAGTCTACTTTTACAGGGGGCTGGTGGCTACACCTTC
CASSLLLQGAGGYTF
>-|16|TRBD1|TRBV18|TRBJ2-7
TGTGCCAGCTCCTTATCCCCCGGGACAGGGGGCTACGAGCAGTACTTC
CASSLSPGTGGYEQYF
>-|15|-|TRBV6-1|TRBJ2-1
TGTGCCAGCAGTGAAGGGGGGGGGCTGGCGGATGAGCAGTTCTTC
CASSEGGGLADEQFF
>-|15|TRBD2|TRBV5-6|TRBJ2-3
TGTGCCAGCAGCTTGGGGGGACTAGTCCCCGATACGCAGTATTTT
CASSLGGLVPDTQYF
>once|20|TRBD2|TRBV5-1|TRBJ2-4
TGCGCCAGCAGCTGGAACCAGCGGGAGGGCTATATGAGTTCCAAAAACATTCAGTACTTC
CASSWNQREGYMSSKNIQYF
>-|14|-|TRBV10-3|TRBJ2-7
TGTGCCATCAGTGAAGGGGTACATTATCCCGAGCAGTACTTC
CAISEGVHYPEQYF
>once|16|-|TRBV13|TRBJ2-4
TGTGCCAGCAGCTTAGTAACAGGGATTTCCAAAAACATTCAGTACTTC
CASSLVTGISKNIQYF
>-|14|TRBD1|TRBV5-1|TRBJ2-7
TGCGCCAGCAGCAAGGACAGGGCCTCCTACGAGCAGTACTTC
CASSKDRASYEQYF
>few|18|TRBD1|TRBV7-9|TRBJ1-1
TGTGCCAGCAGCTCACCGGGACAGGGGGCTATAATTTACACTGAAGCTTTCTTT
CASSSPGQGAIIYTEAFF
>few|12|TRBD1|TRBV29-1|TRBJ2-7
TGCAGCGTCGCCGACAGGGGCTACGAGCAGTACTTC
CSVADRGYEQYF
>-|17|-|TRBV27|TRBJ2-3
TGTGCCAGCAGTTTATGGGGGGGCTGGGCCCGCACAGATACGCAGTATTTT
CASSLWGGWARTDTQYF
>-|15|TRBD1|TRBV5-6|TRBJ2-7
TGTGCCAGCAGCTTGGTCGGGACAGGATCTACGTCGCAGTACTTC
CASSLVGTGSTSQYF
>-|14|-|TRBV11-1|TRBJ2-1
TGTGCCAGCAGGATAGGGGCCAGTCACAATGAGCAGTTCTTC
CASRIGASHNEQFF
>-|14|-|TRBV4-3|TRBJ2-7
TGCGCCAGCAGCCCCACAGGGGGGGCCTACGAGCAGTACTTC
CASSPTGGAYEQYF
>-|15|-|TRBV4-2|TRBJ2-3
TGTGCCAGCAGCCAAGAGGAGGGGCCCACAGATACGCAGTATTTT
CASSQEEGPTDTQYF
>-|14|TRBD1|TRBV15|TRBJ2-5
TGTGCCACCAGCAAATGGGACAGCCAAGAGACCCAGTACTTC
CATSKWDSQETQYF
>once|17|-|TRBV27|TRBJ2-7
TGTGCCAGCAGTTTATCTTTTGGAGGGAGGGGGGCCTACGAGCAGTACTTC
CASSLSFGGRGAYEQYF
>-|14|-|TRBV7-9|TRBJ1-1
TGTGCCAGCAGCTTAGGATCCGGGGGCACTGAAGCTTTCTTT
CASSLGSGGTEAFF
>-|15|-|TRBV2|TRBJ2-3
TGTGCCAGCAGTGATTGGTTAGGGGTGACAGATACGCAGTATTTT
CASSDWLGVTDTQYF
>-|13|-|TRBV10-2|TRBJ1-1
TGCGCCAGCAGATCGGATCCGGGCACTGAAGCTTTCTTT
CASRSDPGTEAFF
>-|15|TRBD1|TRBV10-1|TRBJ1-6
TGCGCCAGCAGTGAGGGACAGGGACGGAATTCACCCCTCCACTTT
CASSEGQGRNSPLHF
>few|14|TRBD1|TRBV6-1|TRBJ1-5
TGTGCCAGCACGGACAGGGTCAGCAATCAGCCCCAGCATTTT
CASTDRVSNQPQHF
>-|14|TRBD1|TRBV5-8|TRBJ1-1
TGTGCCAGCAGCTCGACAGGGCCCCGAACTGAAGCTTTCTTT
CASSSTGPRTEAFF